The source of this T cell receptor (beta chain) is a study of T-cell reconstitution after alpha-beta-depleted transplantation in children. This clonotype was recorded at least ten times. Preparation of the TCRbeta library used unique molecular identifiers. TCRdb re-called the PCR reads through MiXCR, storing one row per CDR3 protein. The sample shows about a million distinct CDR3 sequences, about 30% of them seen only once. CDR3 length: 14 amino acids. The germline gives CDR1 LGHDT, CDR2 YNNKEL (reference sequence). Trimming removed 7 bases from V and 5 bases from J, with 17 bases in between. The receptor's source is a boy in the first two years of life who had a stem cell transplant for SCID, so the T cells may come from the graft donor. This sequence joins TRBV3-1 and TRBJ2-5; D may be TRBD2 (7 bases). Source: PBMCs, mostly from graft donor cells, taken 360 days after TCRalphabeta/CD19-depleted stem cell transplant. The CDR3 bases are TGTGCCAGCACACTGAGGGGGGGGCTGGAGACCCAGTACTTC. Amino acid sequence: CASTLRGGLETQYF.